This passage covers 21 T cell receptor beta chains from one sample sequenced in a study of T cell responses to AZD1222 COVID-19 vaccine. This table comes from immunoSEQ multiplex PCR, and its TCRdb copy is limited to in-frame clones, with some not included. The sample has about 120,000 clones, approximately 90% seen once; the top ten hold under 5.5%. Here the sequenced sample was peripheral blood, taken on day 0 of AZD1222 vaccination. These TCRs come from an adult in good health.

The chain joins TRBV6-2 or TRBV6-3 to TRBJ2-7; no firm D call. Trimming cost V 0 bases and J 7 bases, with 7 bases left between them. This CDR3 contains 12 residues. Germline assignment: CDR1 MNHEY and CDR2 SVGEGT. Here the CDR3 DNA reads TGTGCCAGCAGTTACTCCTTAGTGGAGCAGTACTTC. Its protein is CASSYSLVEQYF.

For the CDR3, the DNA is TGTGCCAGTGCAACCGGGGTCGTTACCTACGAGCAGTACTTC. This sequence encodes CASATGVVTYEQYF. The V gene is TRBV6-6, the J gene TRBJ2-7; weak D call: TRBD2 (5 bases). The germline V and J ends were trimmed by 9 bases and 2 bases, with 17 bases remaining between them. Per germline, CDR1 MNHNY and CDR2 SVGAGI (reference sequence). CDR3 length equals 14 residues.

This chain links TRBV4-3 with TRBJ2-1, with TRBD2 matching over 13 bases. The CDR3 runs to 19 residues. Trimming removed 1 base from V and 1 base from J; junction bases left unmatched: 7. The germline gives CDR1 LGHNA, CDR2 YSLEER. The CDR3 reads CASSQATSGGPESYNEQFF. CDR3 nucleotides: TGCGCCAGCAGCCAAGCGACTAGCGGGGGGCCCGAATCCTACAATGAGCAGTTCTTC.

V gene TRBV4-1 combines with J gene TRBJ2-4; D may correspond to TRBD1 or TRBD2 (5 bases each). This CDR3 has 15 residues. In germline, CDR1 is MGHRA, CDR2 YSYEKL. V was shortened by 4 bases and J by 5 bases, with 15 bases between the two germline ends. CDR3 amino acids: CASSRKMGTENIQYF. CDR3 nucleotides: TGCGCCAGCAGCCGGAAGATGGGGACGGAAAACATTCAGTACTTC.

This sequence joins TRBV7-3 and TRBJ2-3; D ambiguous. V lost 5 bases and J lost 4, with 16 bases in between. This CDR3 is 15 amino acids long. Germline assignment: CDR1 SGHTA and CDR2 FQGTGA. The CDR3 bases are TGTGCCAGCAGCGCCGGGCCCCTTGGAGCAGATACGCAGTATTTT. Translation: CASSAGPLGADTQYF.

The gene calls are TRBV7-2 and TRBJ1-5, with 7 nucleotides matching TRBD1. CDR1 is SGHTA and CDR2 is FQGNSA in the germline V gene. This CDR3 region has 17 residues. V lost 5 bases to trimming and J lost 0 bases; unmatched junction nucleotides: 10. The CDR3 here is CASSLGDRLYSNQPQHF. CDR3 bases: TGTGCCAGCAGCCTAGGGGACAGACTTTATAGCAATCAGCCCCAGCATTTT. The full variable domain, in which reference TRBV7-2 and TRBJ1-5 provide the parts outside the CDR3, is GAGVSQSPSNKVTEKGKDVELRCDPISGHTALYWYRQSLGQGLEFLIYFQGNSAPDKSGLPSDRFSAERTGGSVSTLTIQRTQQEDSAVYLCASSLGDRLYSNQPQHFGDGTRLSIL.

The V and J genes are TRBV5-6 and TRBJ1-5; 8 bases are shared with TRBD1. Looked up from germline, CDR1 is SGHDT and CDR2 is YYEEEE. With V trimmed by 5 bases and J by 5 bases, 15 bases remained unmatched. This CDR3 is 17 amino acids long. The CDR3 DNA sequence: TGTGCCAGCAGTTCTTGGGGTGCAGGGGGCGAGGATCAGCCCCAGCATTTT. Protein: CASSSWGAGGEDQPQHF. The complete variable domain, with remaining parts taken from reference TRBV5-6 and TRBJ1-5, reads DAGVTQSPTHLIKTRGQQVTLRCSPKSGHDTVSWYQQALGQGPQFIFQYYEEEERQRGNFPDRFSGHQFPNYSSELNVNALLLGDSALYLCASSSWGAGGEDQPQHFGDGTRLSIL.

This clone was detected only once. This chain uses TRBV5-1 with TRBJ1-4; TRBD1 matches at 7 bases. This CDR3 comprises 15 residues. CDR1 SGHRS and CDR2 YFSETQ come from the germline V gene. V was clipped by 2 bases and J by 3 bases; unmatched bases: 4. The CDR3 region is CASSFLRGPNEKLFF. CDR3 DNA sequence: TGCGCCAGCAGCTTCTTAAGGGGGCCTAATGAAAAACTGTTTTTT.

The V and J genes are TRBV19 and TRBJ1-1; no firm D call. CDR1 and CDR2 (germline): LNHDA, SQIVND (reference sequence). Trimming shortened V by 5 bases and J by 6 bases, and 19 bases separated the two germline ends. The length of the CDR3 is 15 residues. The CDR3 DNA sequence: TGTGCCAGTAGTCTCTCCTCTTTGGTGAGGGCTGAAGCTTTCTTT. This encodes CASSLSSLVRAEAFF.

The rearrangement links TRBV9 to TRBJ1-1; D might be TRBD1 (5 bases). The CDR3 has 13 amino acids. The germline CDR1 and CDR2 sequences are SGDLS and YYNGEE. V dropped 4 bases and J dropped 1 base, with 8 bases sitting between them. The CDR3: CASSRGGNTEAFF. The DNA of the CDR3 is TGTGCCAGCAGCAGGGGAGGGAACACTGAAGCTTTCTTT. Using reference TRBV9 and TRBJ1-1 for the parts outside the CDR3, the full variable domain is DSGVTQTPKHLITATGQRVTLRCSPRSGDLSVYWYQQSLDQGLQFLIQYYNGEERAKGNILERFSAQQFPDLHSELNLSSLELGDSALYFCASSRGGNTEAFFGQGTRLTVV.

The table lists this clone with a count of one. This rearrangement joins TRBV5-6 to TRBJ1-6; D unresolved. Germline V gene data show CDR1 as SGHDT and CDR2 as YYEEEE. Trimming cost V 4 bases and J 8 bases, with 16 bases left between them. This CDR3 contains 15 residues. CDR3 DNA: TGTGCCAGCAGCCTCTCCACCACCCTTTATTCACCCCTCCACTTT. This translates into CASSLSTTLYSPLHF. The variable domain in full, completed from reference TRBV5-6 and TRBJ1-6, reads DAGVTQSPTHLIKTRGQQVTLRCSPKSGHDTVSWYQQALGQGPQFIFQYYEEEERQRGNFPDRFSGHQFPNYSSELNVNALLLGDSALYLCASSLSTTLYSPLHFGNGTRLTVT.

The chain combines TRBV20-1 with TRBJ1-5; D unclear. Germline V gene data show CDR1 as DFQATT and CDR2 as SNEGSKA (reference sequence). The CDR3 is made up of 11 amino acids. Trimming took 1 base from V and 16 from J, leaving 14 bases between them. CDR3 region: CSARVGRHVHF. The DNA for the CDR3 is TGCAGTGCTAGAGTCGGGCGTCACGTACATTTT.

The chain has TRBV7-2 and TRBJ2-6; D may correspond to TRBD1 or TRBD2 (5 bases each). Germline CDR1 and CDR2: SGHTA and FQGNSA. V gave up 4 bases and J gave up 2 bases, with 12 bases separating them. The CDR3 sequence is 16 residues long. DNA for the CDR3: TGTGCCAGCAGCTATGGGACCGGGACTGGGGCCAACGTCCTGACTTTC. This encodes CASSYGTGTGANVLTF.

V and J are TRBV28 and TRBJ1-3; the D is unclear. The CDR3 loop spans 14 amino acids. The V gene lost 6 bases and the J gene lost 0 bases, with 9 bases spanning the gap. Germline values: CDR1 MDHEN, CDR2 SYDVKM. The CDR3 spells CASSILASGNTIYF. CDR3 bases: TGTGCCAGCAGCATCCTCGCCTCTGGAAACACCATATATTTT.

The chain recombines TRBV6-1 with TRBJ2-7; the D gene is possibly TRBD1 (7 bases). V gave up 2 bases and J gave up 4 bases, with 9 bases separating them. CDR1 and CDR2 from the germline V gene are MNHNS and SASEGT. The CDR3 contains 13 residues. CDR3 coding DNA: TGTGCCAGCAGTGAACAGGGGGGATACGAGCAGTACTTC. This sequence encodes CASSEQGGYEQYF.

This chain joins TRBV9 and TRBJ1-6; 8 nucleotides match TRBD1. The V gene's germline CDR1 is SGDLS and CDR2 YYNGEE. The CDR3 runs 16 residues. J gave up 10 bases and V 0 bases, and 9 bases lay outside the gene matches. CDR3: CASSVEWGRGRSPLHF. CDR3 nucleotide sequence: TGTGCCAGCAGCGTAGAATGGGGCAGGGGGCGATCACCCCTCCACTTT.

The chain recombines TRBV5-1 with TRBJ1-1; possibly TRBD1 for D (5 bases). The CDR3 totals 14 residues. V lost 3 bases to trimming and J lost 1 base, with 10 bases between them. The germline V gene has CDR1 SGHRS and CDR2 YFSETQ. CDR3 sequence (DNA): TGCGCCAGCAGCTCCTGGGGACCGAACACTGAAGCTTTCTTT. Protein product: CASSSWGPNTEAFF.

The chain couples TRBV9 to TRBJ1-5, with a possible D match to TRBD1 (5 bases). This CDR3 has 13 residues. V lost 2 bases to trimming and J lost 9 bases, with 12 bases between them. CDR1 is SGDLS and CDR2 is YYNGEE in the germline V gene. CDR3 nucleotides: TGTGCCAGCAGCGTCGGGGGGACCGGGCCCCAGCATTTT. Its protein is CASSVGGTGPQHF.

The chain joins TRBV30 to TRBJ1-6; 7 bases agree with TRBD1. The CDR3 runs to 18 residues. V was clipped by 0 bases and J by 2 bases; unmatched bases: 10. Germline V gene data show CDR1 as GTSNPN and CDR2 as SVGIG (reference sequence). CDR3 region: CAWSVYSSGTAYNSPLHF. The CDR3 DNA is TGTGCCTGGAGTGTATATTCCTCCGGGACAGCCTATAATTCACCCCTCCACTTT.

The V and J genes are TRBV27 and TRBJ2-1; tentative D call: TRBD2 (6 bases). The CDR3 totals 17 residues. V dropped 3 bases and J dropped 7 bases, with 22 bases sitting between them. The V gene's germline CDR1 is MNHEY and CDR2 SMNVEV (reference sequence). CDR3 protein: CASSFSGTGTPGNEQFF. DNA for the CDR3: TGTGCCAGCAGTTTTAGTGGCACCGGGACTCCGGGGAATGAGCAGTTCTTC.

The table lists this clone with a count of one. The chain has TRBV5-4 and TRBJ2-7, with 10 bases lining up with TRBD2. CDR3 length equals 15 residues. Looked up from germline, CDR1 is SGHNT and CDR2 is YYREEE (reference sequence). V lost 2 bases and J lost 1; bases outside the gene matches: 3. The CDR3 coding sequence is TGTGCCAGCAGCTTCGGTAGCGGGGGGTCCTACGAGCAGTACTTC. It encodes CASSFGSGGSYEQYF.